A single sample gave rise to the 30 T cell receptor beta chains below, sequenced in a study of cytomegalovirus exposure and HLA in healthy donors. Clones were read by immunoSEQ multiplex PCR, and TCRdb kept only the in-frame ones, dropping some. The table records some 120,000 clones, more than 95% of them present only once. Input material: PBMCs. These TCRs come from a man aged 18-30 years in good health and CMV-seronegative.

The rearrangement uses TRBV19 and TRBJ2-1, with a tentative D call TRBD2 (5 bases). Germline CDR1 is LNHDA and CDR2 is SQIVND (reference sequence). Trimming stripped 0 bases from V and 0 bases from J, with 6 bases between. The CDR3 is made up of 15 amino acids. Written as DNA, the CDR3 is TGTGCCAGTAGTATAGAGGGGAGCTCCTACAATGAGCAGTTCTTC. Translation gives CASSIEGSSYNEQFF.

This sequence joins TRBV28 and TRBJ1-5, with D hard to call. Trimming left V 10 bases short and J 4 bases short, with 17 bases between. Per the germline V gene, CDR1 is MDHEN and CDR2 is SYDVKM. CDR3 length: 14 amino acids. CDR3 protein: CATHAILANQPQHF. CDR3 sequence (DNA): TGTGCCACCCACGCAATACTAGCTAATCAGCCCCAGCATTTT.

The chain has TRBV6-4 and TRBJ2-3; D perhaps matches TRBD2 (6 bases). V was cut by 3 bases and J by 0 bases, with 10 bases left in between. CDR1 is MRHNA, CDR2 SNTAGT, per germline. The CDR3 consists of 15 residues. CDR3 loop: CASSEVAASTDTQYF. The CDR3 DNA is TGTGCCAGCAGTGAGGTAGCGGCCAGCACAGATACGCAGTATTTT.

CDR3 residues: CASTPSTAGGETQYF. CDR3 coding DNA: TGTGCCAGCACCCCCTCGACCGCGGGAGGGGAGACCCAGTACTTC. J is TRBJ2-5 and V is TRBV28; TRBD2 agrees at 9 bases. V shed 7 bases and J 5 bases; nucleotides not matched to a gene: 11. Germline V gene data show CDR1 as MDHEN and CDR2 as SYDVKM. The CDR3 covers 15 residues.

V gene TRBV11-3 combines with J gene TRBJ2-1; the match to TRBD1 covers 8 bases. From germline, CDR1 is SGHNT and CDR2 YENEEA. Trimming cost V 4 bases and J 2 bases; bases outside gene matches: 4. This CDR3 has 15 residues. CDR3 loop: CASSSRTGPYNEQFF. The CDR3 DNA reads TGTGCCAGCAGCTCTAGGACAGGGCCCTACAATGAGCAGTTCTTC.

This chain joins TRBV28 and TRBJ1-5, with a tentative D call TRBD1 (6 bases). V shed 5 bases and J shed 1 base, with 12 bases lying between them. The CDR3 contains 15 residues. Germline V gene data show CDR1 as MDHEN and CDR2 as SYDVKM. The CDR3 is CASSLTGNSNQPQHF. Here the CDR3 DNA reads TGTGCCAGCAGTCTAACAGGGAACAGCAATCAGCCCCAGCATTTT.

The V call is TRBV1, the J call TRBJ2-4; the D call of TRBD2 is as the table states it, not checked on the DNA. TRBV1 is designated a pseudogene. The CDR3 consists of 23 residues. The CDR3, as DNA: TGCACCAGCAGCCGAAACCCGACCTTACTAGCGGGCACGATCCCCCTAGCCAAAAACATTCAGTACTTC. Translated: CTSSRNPTLLAGTIPLAKNIQYF.

The CDR3 spells CASSLRSGAGPGDEQFF. The CDR3, as DNA: TGTGCCAGCAGCTTAAGGAGTGGGGCGGGGCCGGGGGATGAGCAGTTCTTC. This sequence joins TRBV7-2 and TRBJ2-1, with D tentatively TRBD2 (6 bases). Per germline, CDR1 SGHTA and CDR2 FQGNSA. V was trimmed by 2 bases and J by 8 bases, leaving 22 bases between them. The CDR3 is made up of 17 amino acids.

This clone turned up a few times. The chain links TRBV7-9 to TRBJ1-5, with a tentative D call TRBD1 (6 bases). The CDR3 covers 15 residues. Germline-derived CDR1 and CDR2 are SEHNR and FQNEAQ (reference sequence). The ends were cut back, 0 bases at V and 7 bases at J, with 13 bases in the middle. The CDR3 reads CASSLAGQGNQPQHF. CDR3 coding DNA: TGTGCCAGCAGCTTAGCTGGGCAGGGGAACCAGCCCCAGCATTTT.

The rearrangement joins TRBV5-1 to TRBJ1-5, with unresolved D. The CDR3 loop spans 14 amino acids. Germline V gives CDR1 SGHRS, CDR2 YFSETQ. Trimming took 0 bases from V and 1 from J, leaving 5 bases between them. The CDR3 protein is CASSLDSSNQPQHF. The CDR3 coding sequence is TGCGCCAGCAGCTTGGACAGCAGCAATCAGCCCCAGCATTTT.

The V gene is TRBV30, the J gene TRBJ2-1, with TRBD2 matching 12 bases. With V trimmed by 0 bases and J by 4 bases, 4 bases remained unmatched. This CDR3 region has 16 residues. Germline V gene sequence: CDR1 GTSNPN, CDR2 SVGIG (reference sequence). CDR3 loop: CAWSVWTSGKYNEQFF. The DNA for the CDR3 is TGTGCCTGGAGTGTATGGACTAGCGGGAAGTACAATGAGCAGTTCTTC.

The gene calls are TRBV9 and TRBJ1-1; the match to TRBD1 covers 12 bases. With 4 bases clipped from V and 3 bases from J, the junction kept 13 bases outside the gene matches. Per the germline V gene, CDR1 is SGDLS and CDR2 is YYNGEE. This CDR3 has 18 residues. The CDR3 protein is CASSPGQGARFGDTEAFF. The CDR3 DNA reads as TGTGCCAGCAGCCCGGGACAGGGGGCGAGGTTTGGTGACACTGAAGCTTTCTTT.

V usage is TRBV9 and J usage is TRBJ2-5; the D is unclear. This CDR3 is built from 15 residues. Trimming cost V 6 bases and J 1 base, with 16 bases left between them. The germline V gene has CDR1 SGDLS and CDR2 YYNGEE. The chain's CDR3 is CASTLGGARQETQYF. For the CDR3, the DNA is TGTGCCAGCACCTTAGGCGGAGCGCGCCAAGAGACCCAGTACTTC.

This clone appeared a single time. V and J are TRBV6-6 and TRBJ2-7, with TRBD2 matching over 7 bases. Unmatched junction bases numbered 9, after V lost 4 bases and J lost 3 bases. The CDR3 covers 15 residues. Germline CDR1 is MNHNY and CDR2 is SVGAGI (reference sequence). DNA of the CDR3: TGTGCCAGCAGTTCACTGCGGGTAGCGGGCTACGAGCAGTACTTC. Encoded protein: CASSSLRVAGYEQYF.

J is TRBJ1-1 and V is TRBV6-5, with a possible D match to TRBD1 (5 bases). The length of the CDR3 is 13 residues. In germline, CDR1 is MNHEY, CDR2 SVGAGI. The V end was cut by 6 bases, the J end by 7 bases, with 15 bases between. The CDR3 loop is CASRGHREFEAFF. The CDR3 nucleotides read TGTGCCAGCAGGGGGCATCGAGAGTTTGAAGCTTTCTTT.

This chain links TRBV6-1 with TRBJ2-7; TRBD1 aligns across 7 bases. CDR3 length: 13 residues. The V gene's germline CDR1 is MNHNS and CDR2 SASEGT. V lost 7 bases, J lost 3 bases, and 6 bases stayed unmatched. In nucleotides, the CDR3 is TGTGCCAGCACTGGACAGGCGATCTACGAGCAGTACTTC. Translation: CASTGQAIYEQYF.

The chain couples TRBV9 to TRBJ2-5, with 7 bases aligning to TRBD1. V lost 4 bases, J lost 1 base, and 4 bases stayed unmatched. Germline V gene lookup returns CDR1 SGDLS and CDR2 YYNGEE. The CDR3 contains 14 residues. In nucleotides, the CDR3 is TGTGCCAGCAGCTTACGGACAGGCCAAGAGACCCAGTACTTC. Translation gives CASSLRTGQETQYF.

J is TRBJ1-1 and V is TRBV2; the D gene is possibly TRBD1 (6 bases). Germline V gene sequence: CDR1 SNHLY, CDR2 FYNNEI. This CDR3 region has 17 residues. The ends were cut back, 11 bases at V and 0 bases at J, with 25 bases in the middle. The CDR3 region is CAGSGTRNLQMNTEAFF. CDR3 DNA sequence: TGTGCCGGGTCCGGGACACGAAACCTTCAAATGAACACTGAAGCTTTCTTT.

The chain recombines TRBV5-4 with TRBJ1-2, with TRBD1 identical over 9 bases. Germline CDR1 reads SGHNT; CDR2 reads YYREEE (reference sequence). CDR3 size: 13 residues. V gave up 4 bases and J gave up 8 bases; unmatched junction bases: 6. DNA of the CDR3: TGTGCCAGCAGCGTCGGGACAGGGCCAGGCTACACCTTC. Encoded protein: CASSVGTGPGYTF.

The chain has TRBV4-1 and TRBJ2-2; TRBD2 matches at 8 bases. From germline, CDR1 is MGHRA and CDR2 YSYEKL. CDR3 size: 16 residues. Losses at the gene ends were 5 bases for V and 0 bases for J; bases not matched to a gene: 5. The CDR3 nucleotides read TGCGCCAGCAGCGGGGTAGCGGGGCCGAACACCGGGGAGCTGTTTTTT. This sequence encodes CASSGVAGPNTGELFF.

The chain employs TRBV14 and TRBJ2-7; TRBD2 agrees at 13 bases. The V gene's germline CDR1 is SGHDN and CDR2 FVKESK. After removal of 3 bases from V and 5 bases from J, the junction contained 1 base not matched to a gene. This CDR3 is built from 14 residues. In DNA form, the CDR3 reads TGTGCCAGCAGCCAGACTAGCGGGAGGCACGAGCAGTACTTC. Translation gives CASSQTSGRHEQYF.

This rearrangement joins TRBV14 to TRBJ1-1; D gene uncertain. Trimming took off 2 bases at V and 7 bases at J, with 11 bases between the two ends. The CDR3 is made up of 13 amino acids. From germline, CDR1 is SGHDN and CDR2 FVKESK. Here the CDR3 reads CASSQTRGNEAFF. CDR3 nucleotides: TGTGCCAGCAGCCAAACCCGCGGTAATGAAGCTTTCTTT.

The chain uses TRBV12-5 and TRBJ2-2; the match to TRBD1 covers 7 bases. The trim removed 0 bases at V and 5 bases at J, leaving 3 bases unmatched. The CDR3 runs to 15 residues. Germline CDR1 and CDR2: LGHNT and FRNRAP. CDR3 DNA: TGTGCTAGTGGTTTGGTGGGGGACAGAACCGGGGAGCTGTTTTTT. Residues: CASGLVGDRTGELFF. Using reference TRBV12-5 and TRBJ2-2 for the parts outside the CDR3, the full variable domain is DARVTQTPRHKVTEMGQEVTMRCQPILGHNTVFWYRQTMMQGLELLAYFRNRAPLDDSGMPKDRFSAEMPDATLATLKIQPSEPRDSAVYFCASGLVGDRTGELFFGEGSRLTVL.

The rearrangement links TRBV5-8 to TRBJ1-1, with D possibly being TRBD1 (6 bases). Trimming removed 7 bases from V and 2 bases from J, with 15 bases in between. Germline CDR1 and CDR2: SGHTS and YDEGEE. The CDR3 sequence is 14 residues long. DNA for the CDR3: TGTGCCAGCGCCGACGGGGGGCTTAACACTGAAGCTTTCTTT. It is translated as CASADGGLNTEAFF.

This chain links TRBV7-2 with TRBJ1-5, with a tentative D call TRBD1 (5 bases). Germline V gene sequence: CDR1 SGHTA, CDR2 FQGNSA. With 4 bases removed from V and 7 bases from J, the gap between germline ends came to 17 bases. The CDR3 is 15 residues long. CDR3 protein: CASSSQYTGLQPQHF. CDR3 in DNA: TGTGCCAGCAGCTCTCAATATACAGGTTTACAGCCCCAGCATTTT.

This chain uses TRBV5-5 with TRBJ2-7; D may be TRBD1 (5 bases). V lost 5 bases to trimming and J lost 3 bases, with 18 bases between them. CDR1 SGHKS and CDR2 YYEKEE come from the germline V gene (reference sequence). The CDR3 totals 15 residues. CDR3 DNA: TGTGCCAGCAGGTGGCGCCAGGGCTCGGGCTACGAGCAGTACTTC. Its translation: CASRWRQGSGYEQYF.

The chain is built from TRBV28 and TRBJ1-2; D not certain. This CDR3 contains 13 residues. From germline, CDR1 is MDHEN and CDR2 SYDVKM. Between the trimmed V and J ends, which lost 10 bases and 8 bases, there was a span of 20 bases. For the CDR3, the DNA is TGTGCCACAAGGTCGGCCGAGGTAAGCGGCTACACCTTC. Protein sequence: CATRSAEVSGYTF.

Details on this clone: A much larger clone lies a single base off, so this may be a read error. The J gene is TRBJ2-7, the V gene TRBV5-4, with D tentatively TRBD1 (5 bases). The CDR3 consists of 12 residues. Trimming pared 5 bases from V and 3 bases from J, leaving 9 bases between. The germline gives CDR1 SGHNT, CDR2 YYREEE (reference sequence). CDR3 coding DNA: TGTGCCAGCAGTCAGGGTCTCTACGAGCAGTACTTC. It encodes CASSQGLYEQYF. The full variable domain, in which reference TRBV5-4 and TRBJ2-7 provide the parts outside the CDR3, is ETGVTQSPTHLIKTRGQQVTLRCSSQSGHNTVSWYQQALGQGPQFIFQYYREEENGRGNFPPRFSGLQFPNYSSELNVNALELDDSALYLCASSQGLYEQYFGPGTRLTVT.

This chain joins TRBV5-6 and TRBJ2-7, with 11 bases aligning to TRBD2. Trimming at V came to 3 bases and at J to 1 base, leaving 6 bases not matched to a gene. There are 16 residues in the CDR3. Looked up from germline, CDR1 is SGHDT and CDR2 is YYEEEE. The CDR3 region has the DNA TGTGCCAGCAGCTCCTTACGACTAGCGGGATCCTACGAGCAGTACTTC. It yields the protein CASSSLRLAGSYEQYF.

This chain uses TRBV2 with TRBJ1-5; maybe TRBD1 (6 bases). The CDR3 consists of 16 residues. Per germline, CDR1 SNHLY and CDR2 FYNNEI. The V gene lost 4 bases and the J gene lost 3 bases, with 16 bases spanning the gap. This CDR3 is CASSVSGTYFNQPQHF. For the CDR3, the DNA is TGTGCCAGCAGTGTATCCGGGACATATTTCAATCAGCCCCAGCATTTT.